A single sample is the source of the 10 T cell receptor beta chains below, sequenced in a study of T cell responses to AZD1222 COVID-19 vaccine. Clones were read by immunoSEQ multiplex PCR, and TCRdb kept only the in-frame ones, dropping some. The sample has 150,000 or so clones; 93% are singletons. The sample here was peripheral blood, taken on day 0 of AZD1222 vaccination. The source is an adult in good health.

DNA of the CDR3: TGCGCCAGCAGCTCCGGGACAGGGTACGGTGAGCAGTTCTTC. Protein: CASSSGTGYGEQFF. This chain links TRBV5-1 with TRBJ2-1, with 9 bases identical to TRBD1. The length of the CDR3 is 14 residues. The germline gives CDR1 SGHRS, CDR2 YFSETQ. The V segment lost 3 bases and the J segment 9 bases; nucleotides outside the gene matches: 7.

The V gene is TRBV11-2, the J gene TRBJ1-2; TRBD1 might be the D (5 bases). The CDR3 has 13 amino acids. Germline V CDR1 and CDR2: SGHAT, FQNNGV. V was shortened by 4 bases and J by 4 bases, with 10 bases between the two germline ends. CDR3 bases: TGTGCCAGCAGCTCCGACAGTCGCTATGGCTACACCTTC. Translating gives CASSSDSRYGYTF. Complete variable domain (other parts from reference TRBV11-2 and TRBJ1-2): EAGVAQSPRYKIIEKRQSVAFWCNPISGHATLYWYQQILGQGPKLLIQFQNNGVVDDSQLPKDRFSAERLKGVDSTLKIQPAKLEDSAVYLCASSSDSRYGYTFGSGTRLTVV.

This chain joins TRBV11-2 and TRBJ2-7; D not resolved. Trimming took 1 base from V and 1 from J, leaving 11 bases between them. CDR1 is SGHAT and CDR2 is FQNNGV in the germline V gene. The CDR3 is 15 amino acids. This CDR3 reads CASSLGSLASYEQYF. CDR3 in DNA: TGTGCCAGCAGCTTAGGTTCCTTAGCTTCCTACGAGCAGTACTTC.

The V call is TRBV5-1, the J call TRBJ1-1; perhaps TRBD1 as D (5 bases). V lost 4 bases, J lost 0 bases, and 16 bases lay in between. CDR3 length: 16 residues. Germline CDR1 is SGHRS and CDR2 is YFSETQ. The CDR3 region has the DNA TGCGCCAGCAGCCCCCAGGGAGGGGTCTTGAACACTGAAGCTTTCTTT. This codes for CASSPQGGVLNTEAFF.

The chain joins TRBV5-1 to TRBJ2-7, with 7 bases lining up with TRBD1. The germline CDR1 and CDR2 sequences are SGHRS and YFSETQ. V dropped 1 base and J dropped 5; count of bases not matched to a gene: 6. The CDR3 length is 14 residues. CDR3 coding DNA: TGCGCCAGCAGCTTGTGGGAGACAGGGAACGAGCAGTACTTC. Amino acid sequence: CASSLWETGNEQYF.

This clone has just one count. V and J are TRBV5-1 and TRBJ2-1; TRBD2 matches 7 bases. CDR3 length: 15 residues. Germline trimming cut 0 bases from V and 9 bases from J; bases unmatched to any gene: 9. Germline CDR1 reads SGHRS; CDR2 reads YFSETQ. CDR3: CASSLASGNRGEQFF. The CDR3 DNA follows: TGCGCCAGCAGCTTGGCCAGCGGGAACCGCGGTGAGCAGTTCTTC. Full variable domain (remainder filled in from reference TRBV5-1 and TRBJ2-1): KAGVTQTPRYLIKTRGQQVTLSCSPISGHRSVSWYQQTPGQGLQFLFEYFSETQRNKGNFPGRFSGRQFSNSRSEMNVSTLELGDSALYLCASSLASGNRGEQFFGPGTRLTVL.

This clone was seen just once. The chain recombines TRBV29-1 with TRBJ1-2; TRBD1 matches at 10 bases. The CDR3 covers 13 residues. V lost 5 bases, J lost 4 bases, and 4 bases stayed unmatched. The germline gives CDR1 SQVTM, CDR2 ANQGSEA. The CDR3 region has the DNA TGCAGCGTTTTGACAGGGGGCTTCTATGGCTACACCTTC. Protein sequence: CSVLTGGFYGYTF.

The chain has TRBV3-1 (or the pseudogene TRBV3-2) and TRBJ1-4; D gene ambiguous. Trimming took off 4 bases at V and 8 bases at J, with 20 bases between the two ends. Germline V gives CDR1 LGHDT, CDR2 YNNKEL (reference sequence). This CDR3 has 16 residues. The CDR3 coding sequence is TGTGCCAGCAGCCCAGCTTTGAACTCTAAAGGGGAAAAACTGTTTTTT. It is translated as CASSPALNSKGEKLFF.

The rearrangement links TRBV5-1 to TRBJ1-1; 8 bases are shared with TRBD1. The CDR3 covers 15 residues. J lost 1 base, V lost 4 bases, and 6 bases had no gene match. Germline values: CDR1 SGHRS, CDR2 YFSETQ. The DNA for the CDR3 is TGCGCCAGCAGCCTTGGACAGGGCGGGAACACTGAAGCTTTCTTT. Protein product: CASSLGQGGNTEAFF.

The genes are TRBV3-1 (or the pseudogene TRBV3-2) and TRBJ2-5, with D possibly matching TRBD2 (5 bases). Trimming left V 4 bases short and J 9 bases short, with 12 bases between. Germline lookup yields CDR1 LGHDT and CDR2 YNNKEL (reference sequence). This CDR3 is 12 amino acids long. The CDR3 region is CASSRAGLAQYF. In DNA, the CDR3 is TGTGCCAGCAGCCGGGCGGGCCTAGCCCAGTACTTC.